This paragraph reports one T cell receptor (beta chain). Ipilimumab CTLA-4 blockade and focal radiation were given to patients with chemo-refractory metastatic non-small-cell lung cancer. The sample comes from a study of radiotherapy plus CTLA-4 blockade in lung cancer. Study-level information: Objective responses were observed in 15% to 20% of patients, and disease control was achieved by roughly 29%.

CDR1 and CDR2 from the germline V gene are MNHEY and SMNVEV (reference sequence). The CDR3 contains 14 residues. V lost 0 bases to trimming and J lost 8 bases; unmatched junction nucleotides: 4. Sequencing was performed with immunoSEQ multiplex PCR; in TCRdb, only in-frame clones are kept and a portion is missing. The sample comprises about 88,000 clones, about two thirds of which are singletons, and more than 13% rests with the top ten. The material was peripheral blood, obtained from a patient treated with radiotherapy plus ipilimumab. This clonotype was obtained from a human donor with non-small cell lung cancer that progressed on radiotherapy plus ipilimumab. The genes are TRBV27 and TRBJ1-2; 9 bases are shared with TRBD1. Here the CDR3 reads CASSLSGTGSGYTF. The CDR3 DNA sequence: TGTGCCAGCAGTTTATCCGGGACAGGGAGCGGCTACACCTTC.